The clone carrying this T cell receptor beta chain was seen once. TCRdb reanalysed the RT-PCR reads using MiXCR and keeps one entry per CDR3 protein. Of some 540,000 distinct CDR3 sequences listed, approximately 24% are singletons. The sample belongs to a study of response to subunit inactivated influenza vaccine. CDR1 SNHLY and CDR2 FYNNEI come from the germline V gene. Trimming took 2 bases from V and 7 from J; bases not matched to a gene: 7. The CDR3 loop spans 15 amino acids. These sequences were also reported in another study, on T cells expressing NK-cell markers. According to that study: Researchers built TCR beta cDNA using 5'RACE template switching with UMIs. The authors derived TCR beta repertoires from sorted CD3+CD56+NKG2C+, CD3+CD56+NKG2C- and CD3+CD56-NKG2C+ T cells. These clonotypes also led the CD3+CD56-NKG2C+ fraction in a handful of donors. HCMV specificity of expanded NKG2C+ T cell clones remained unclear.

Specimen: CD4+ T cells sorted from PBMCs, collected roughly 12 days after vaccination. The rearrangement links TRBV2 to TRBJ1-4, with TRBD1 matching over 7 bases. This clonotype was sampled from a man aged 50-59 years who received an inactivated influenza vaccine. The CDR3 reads CASSERRGRREKLFF. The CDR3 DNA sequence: TGTGCCAGCAGTGAAAGGAGGGGGCGCCGTGAAAAACTGTTTTTT.